The clone carrying this TCR beta chain occurred a few times. What it binds is not known. Sequencing was performed with immunoSEQ multiplex PCR; in TCRdb, only in-frame clones are kept and a portion is missing. Sampling found some 39,000 clones, none seen once. These data are taken from a study of T cells after posttransplantation cyclophosphamide. This CDR3 region has 15 residues. J was trimmed by 0 bases and V by 4 bases; bases with no gene match: 3. The V gene's germline CDR1 is MDHEN and CDR2 SYDVKM. Study results and caveats: Tissue-infiltrating T cells from skin or gut overlapped little with blood T cells.

The sequencing sample was made of PBMCs. The source of this sequence is a girl aged 10 to 17 in good health, CMV-negative, and a related stem cell transplant donor. This chain joins TRBV28 and TRBJ2-3, with 8 bases lining up with TRBD2. The CDR3 spells CASSSTSGSTDTQYF. The CDR3 nucleotides read TGTGCCAGCAGTTCTACTAGCGGAAGCACAGATACGCAGTATTTT.